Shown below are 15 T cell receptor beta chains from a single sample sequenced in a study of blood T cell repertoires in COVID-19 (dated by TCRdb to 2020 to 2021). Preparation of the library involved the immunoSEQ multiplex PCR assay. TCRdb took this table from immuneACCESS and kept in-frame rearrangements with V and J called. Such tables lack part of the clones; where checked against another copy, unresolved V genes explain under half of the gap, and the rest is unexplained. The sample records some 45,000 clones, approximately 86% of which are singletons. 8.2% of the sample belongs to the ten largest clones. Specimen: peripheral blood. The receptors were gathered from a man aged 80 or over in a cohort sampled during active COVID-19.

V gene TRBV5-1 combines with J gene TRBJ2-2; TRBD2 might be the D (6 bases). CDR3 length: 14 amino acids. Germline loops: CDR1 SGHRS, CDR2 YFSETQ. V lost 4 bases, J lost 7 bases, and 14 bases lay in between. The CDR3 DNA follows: TGCGCCAGCAGCCTCCGGAGGGCCAACGGGGAGCTGTTTTTT. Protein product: CASSLRRANGELFF.

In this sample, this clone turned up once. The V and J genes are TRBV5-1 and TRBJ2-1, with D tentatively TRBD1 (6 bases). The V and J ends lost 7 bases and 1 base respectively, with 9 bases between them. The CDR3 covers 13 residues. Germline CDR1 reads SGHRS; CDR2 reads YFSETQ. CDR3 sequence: CASWGPSYNEQFF. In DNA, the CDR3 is TGCGCCAGCTGGGGGCCGTCCTACAATGAGCAGTTCTTC.

CDR3 nucleotide sequence: TGTGCCAGCAGTTACATCTTTGGGGACAGGGGCGGAAATAATCAGCCCCAGCATTTT. Protein: CASSYIFGDRGGNNQPQHF. This sequence joins TRBV6-2 or TRBV6-3 and TRBJ1-5; 10 positions match TRBD1. The CDR3 consists of 19 residues. Trimming took 2 bases from V and 4 from J; bases not matched to a gene: 14. CDR1 and CDR2 from the germline V gene are MNHEY and SVGEGT.

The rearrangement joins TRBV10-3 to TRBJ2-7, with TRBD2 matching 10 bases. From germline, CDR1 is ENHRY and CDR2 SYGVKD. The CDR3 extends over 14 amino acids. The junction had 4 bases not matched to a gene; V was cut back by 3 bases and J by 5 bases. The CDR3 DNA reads TGTGCCATCAGTGAACCTAGCGGGAGACACGAGCAGTACTTC. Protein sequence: CAISEPSGRHEQYF.

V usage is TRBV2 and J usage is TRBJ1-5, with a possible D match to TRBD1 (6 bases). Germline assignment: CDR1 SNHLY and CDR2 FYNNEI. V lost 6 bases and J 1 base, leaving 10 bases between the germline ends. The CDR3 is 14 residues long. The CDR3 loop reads CASRGRGSNQPQHF. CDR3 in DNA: TGTGCCAGCAGGGGGAGGGGGAGCAATCAGCCCCAGCATTTT.

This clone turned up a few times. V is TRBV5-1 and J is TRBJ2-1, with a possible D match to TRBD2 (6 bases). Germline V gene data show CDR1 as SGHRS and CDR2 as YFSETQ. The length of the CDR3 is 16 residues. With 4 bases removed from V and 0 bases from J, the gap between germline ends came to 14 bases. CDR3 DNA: TGCGCCAGCAGCCCTGGAGGGGCGGGCTCCTACAATGAGCAGTTCTTC. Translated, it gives CASSPGGAGSYNEQFF.

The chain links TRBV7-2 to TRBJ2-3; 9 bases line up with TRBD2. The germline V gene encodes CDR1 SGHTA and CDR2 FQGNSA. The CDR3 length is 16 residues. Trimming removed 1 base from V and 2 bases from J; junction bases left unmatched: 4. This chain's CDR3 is CASSLVAGVTTDTQYF. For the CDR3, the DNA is TGTGCCAGCAGCTTAGTAGCGGGAGTCACCACAGATACGCAGTATTTT.

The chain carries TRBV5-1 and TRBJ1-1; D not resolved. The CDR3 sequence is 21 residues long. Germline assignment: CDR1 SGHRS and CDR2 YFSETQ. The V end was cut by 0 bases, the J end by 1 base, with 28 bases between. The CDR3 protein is CASSLVSDGPRGWSANTEAFF. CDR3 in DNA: TGCGCCAGCAGCTTGGTTTCGGATGGTCCACGGGGTTGGTCGGCGAACACTGAAGCTTTCTTT.

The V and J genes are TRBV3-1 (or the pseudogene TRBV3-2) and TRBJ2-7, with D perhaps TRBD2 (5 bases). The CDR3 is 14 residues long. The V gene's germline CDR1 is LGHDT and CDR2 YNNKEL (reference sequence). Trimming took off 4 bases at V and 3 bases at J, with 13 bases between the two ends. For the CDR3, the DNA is TGTGCCAGCAGCCCACCCGGACTCAACTACGAGCAGTACTTC. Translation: CASSPPGLNYEQYF.

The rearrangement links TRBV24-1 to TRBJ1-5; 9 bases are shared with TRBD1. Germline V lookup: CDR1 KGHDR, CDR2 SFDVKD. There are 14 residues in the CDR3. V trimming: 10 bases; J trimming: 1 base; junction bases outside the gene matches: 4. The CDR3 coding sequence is TGTGCCACGAGGGGACAGGGAAGCAATCAGCCCCAGCATTTT. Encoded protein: CATRGQGSNQPQHF.

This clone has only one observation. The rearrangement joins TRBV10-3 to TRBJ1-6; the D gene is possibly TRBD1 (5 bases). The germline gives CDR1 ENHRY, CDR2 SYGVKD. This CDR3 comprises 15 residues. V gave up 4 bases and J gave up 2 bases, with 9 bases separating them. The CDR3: CAISVGGAYNSPLHF. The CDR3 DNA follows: TGTGCCATCAGTGTGGGAGGGGCCTATAATTCACCCCTCCACTTT.

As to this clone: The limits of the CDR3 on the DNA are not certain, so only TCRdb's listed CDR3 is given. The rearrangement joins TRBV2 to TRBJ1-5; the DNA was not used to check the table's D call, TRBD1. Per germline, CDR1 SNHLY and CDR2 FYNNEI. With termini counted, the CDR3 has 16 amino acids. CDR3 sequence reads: CASSGFGPGGNQPQHF.

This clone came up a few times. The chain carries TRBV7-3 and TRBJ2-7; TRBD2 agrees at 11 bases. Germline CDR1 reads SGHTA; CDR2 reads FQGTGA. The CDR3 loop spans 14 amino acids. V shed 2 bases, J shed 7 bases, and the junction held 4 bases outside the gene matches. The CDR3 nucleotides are TGTGCCAGCAGCTTAGGGCTAGCGGGGGGAGAGCAGTACTTC. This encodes CASSLGLAGGEQYF.

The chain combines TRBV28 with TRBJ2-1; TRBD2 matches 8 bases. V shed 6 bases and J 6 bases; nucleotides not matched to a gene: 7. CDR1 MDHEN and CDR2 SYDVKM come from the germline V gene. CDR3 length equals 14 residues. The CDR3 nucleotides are TGTGCCAGCAGGATCAGTGCGGGAGGCAATGAGCAGTTCTTC. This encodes CASRISAGGNEQFF.

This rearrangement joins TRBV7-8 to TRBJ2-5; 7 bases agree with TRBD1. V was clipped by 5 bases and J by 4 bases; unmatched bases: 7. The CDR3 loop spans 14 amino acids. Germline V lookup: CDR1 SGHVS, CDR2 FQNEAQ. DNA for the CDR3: TGTGCCAGCAGCCTCCGACAGGGCGGAGAGACCCAGTACTTC. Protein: CASSLRQGGETQYF.